The entry below gives a single T cell receptor beta chain sequence along with its context. Its target is unknown. This sample is drawn from a study of shared clonotypes between healthy human individuals. V lost 5 bases, J lost 9 bases, and 18 bases stayed unmatched. This CDR3 is 17 amino acids long. Germline V gene sequence: CDR1 SGHRS, CDR2 YFSETQ. For each subset, genomic DNA was distributed in equal portions over several immunoSEQ plates. Method: immunoSEQ multiplex PCR; TCRdb's copy keeps in-frame clones and lacks some. The table shows some 2,400,000 clones, with around 95% occurring only once. Findings and limits, study-wide: Naive subsets generally exceeded memory subsets in estimated richness. Several donors had around 5% of their naive CD4 clonotypes in common. Rarefaction indicated that sorted-subset sequencing remained incomplete although depth was large.

The source material was naive CD4+ T cells sorted from blood. Subset in this sample: CD45RA+ positively selected. The clonotype originates from a man aged 18 to 30 in good health. V usage is TRBV5-1 and J usage is TRBJ1-5; TRBD1 matches 9 bases. CDR3 region: CASRGQGDSSMRRPQHF. In DNA, the CDR3 is TGCGCCAGCAGGGGACAGGGAGATTCCTCGATGCGTCGGCCCCAGCATTTT.